A single sample gave rise to the 32 T cell receptor beta chains below, sequenced in a study of regulatory T cells in long-lasting Graves disease. Regarding time point: newly diagnosed GD, antithyroid drugs for less than 3 months. The TCR library was prepared using RNA isolated from PBMCs. iRepertoire HTBI primers and Arm-PCR of CDR3 regions built TCR beta libraries. TCRdb analysed the multiplex PCR reads with MiXCR anew, one entry per CDR3 protein. The table includes some 350,000 distinct CDR3 sequences, 15% to 20% detected once. These same data were also listed under a study on T cells in Graves' hyperthyroidism and ophthalmopathy.

Sequences were derived from peripheral blood mononuclear cells (PBMCs), sampled at new diagnosis, from a patient treated with antithyroid drugs. These receptors all stem from a young woman with Graves disease.

This clonotype was observed many times. The rearrangement joins TRBV9 to TRBJ2-7, with 9 bases identical to TRBD2. CDR3 length: 13 residues. V shed 0 bases, J shed 7 bases, and the junction held 2 bases outside the gene matches. Germline V CDR1 and CDR2: SGDLS, YYNGEE. This chain's CDR3 is CASSVATSGEQYF. The CDR3 DNA is TGTGCCAGCAGCGTAGCTACTAGCGGGGAGCAGTACTTC.

In regard to this clonotype: This may be a read error, as it is one base from a much larger clone. The V and J genes are TRBV6-2 or TRBV6-3 and TRBJ2-7, with TRBD2 as a possible D gene (6 bases). This CDR3 is 14 amino acids long. The V and J ends lost 5 bases and 7 bases respectively, with 18 bases between them. CDR1 is MNHEY, CDR2 SVGEGT, per germline. This CDR3 is CASSELTRVDEQYF. The CDR3 DNA reads TGTGCCAGCAGTGAATTGACTAGGGTAGATGAGCAGTACTTC.

This clonotype showed up many times. The chain carries TRBV28 and TRBJ1-5; D gene ambiguous. Germline V gene lookup returns CDR1 MDHEN and CDR2 SYDVKM. Trimming removed 2 bases from V and 1 base from J, with 9 bases in between. The CDR3 loop spans 15 amino acids. The CDR3 DNA reads as TGTGCCAGCAGTTTAATATCGGCCAGCAATCAGCCCCAGCATTTT. Translating it yields CASSLISASNQPQHF.

This clonotype appeared a few times. The chain carries TRBV14 and TRBJ1-1; D possibly corresponds to TRBD1 (5 bases). CDR1 and CDR2 (germline): SGHDN, FVKESK. V lost 0 bases and J 4 bases, leaving 15 bases between the germline ends. The CDR3 loop spans 16 amino acids. This chain's CDR3 is CASSQDMGGARTEAFF. The CDR3 region has the DNA TGTGCCAGCAGCCAAGATATGGGAGGGGCCCGCACTGAAGCTTTCTTT.

There are many counts of this clonotype. This chain uses TRBV28 with TRBJ2-7; TRBD1 matches at 10 bases. Germline V gene data show CDR1 as MDHEN and CDR2 as SYDVKM. V dropped 5 bases and J dropped 6; count of bases not matched to a gene: 10. The length of the CDR3 is 15 residues. The CDR3 loop is CASSLPGQGTPEQYF. The CDR3 bases are TGTGCCAGCAGTCTCCCGGGACAGGGGACGCCCGAGCAGTACTTC.

As for this clonotype: One end of the junction is discordant with germline, which a read error may explain. The V and J genes are TRBV6-2 or TRBV6-3 and TRBJ2-7; 10 nucleotides line up with TRBD1. There are 15 residues in the CDR3. The germline V gene encodes CDR1 MNHEY and CDR2 SVGEGT. The CDR3 here is CASSAGTGDTGELYF. Written as DNA, the CDR3 is TGTGCCAGCAGTGCCGGGACAGGGGACACCGGGGAGCTGTACTTC.

This clonotype was observed a few times. The rearrangement uses TRBV12-3 or TRBV12-4 and TRBJ1-2; TRBD1 matches 9 bases. The CDR3 runs to 13 residues. J lost 8 bases, V lost 6 bases, and 7 bases had no gene match. The CDR3 sequence: CASSSGTGFGYTF. CDR3 bases: TGTGCCAGCAGCTCCGGGACAGGGTTCGGCTACACCTTC.

This clonotype was counted between two and nine times. The chain links TRBV4-1 to TRBJ2-3; the match to TRBD2 covers 13 bases. Germline CDR1 MGHRA, CDR2 YSYEKL. The ends lost 3 bases at V and 6 bases at J; junction bases unmatched: 6. CDR3 length equals 16 residues. The CDR3 spells CASSQGGLAGADTQYF. In DNA form, the CDR3 reads TGCGCCAGCAGCCAGGGAGGACTAGCGGGGGCCGATACGCAGTATTTT.

This clonotype occurred many times. V gene TRBV28 combines with J gene TRBJ1-5, with D possibly being TRBD1 (6 bases). Germline CDR1 reads MDHEN; CDR2 reads SYDVKM. The CDR3 is 17 residues long. V lost 6 bases and J lost 0, with 18 bases in between. The CDR3, as DNA: TGTGCCAGCAGAACCGGGTGGACAGCTTATAGCAATCAGCCCCAGCATTTT. Amino acid sequence: CASRTGWTAYSNQPQHF.

The table lists this clonotype with many counts. V and J are TRBV3-1 and TRBJ1-2; a possible D gene is TRBD1 (6 bases). The CDR3 is made up of 14 amino acids. Trimming removed 4 bases from V and 3 bases from J, with 12 bases in between. Germline V gives CDR1 LGHDT, CDR2 YNNKEL (reference sequence). In DNA form, the CDR3 reads TGTGCCAGCAGCCCCGAGGGGGGGGACTATGGCTACACCTTC. Translated: CASSPEGGDYGYTF.

This clonotype was observed at least ten times. The genes are TRBV27 and TRBJ2-1, with TRBD2 identical over 14 bases. Germline assignment: CDR1 MNHEY and CDR2 SMNVEV (reference sequence). The junction had 11 bases not matched to a gene; V was cut back by 7 bases and J by 0 bases. This CDR3 spans 19 amino acids. CDR3 protein: CASILTGLAGDHSYNEQFF. DNA for the CDR3: TGTGCCAGCATCCTAACGGGACTAGCGGGAGATCACTCCTACAATGAGCAGTTCTTC.

There are many counts of this clonotype. The rearrangement uses TRBV12-3 or TRBV12-4 and TRBJ2-5; D may be TRBD2 (6 bases). With 6 bases removed from V and 9 bases from J, the gap between germline ends came to 11 bases. The CDR3 has 11 amino acids. CDR3 in amino acids: CASSLGGAQYF. CDR3 nucleotide sequence: TGTGCCAGCAGCCTCGGGGGTGCCCAGTACTTC.

The chain joins TRBV12-3 or TRBV12-4 to TRBJ2-1, with TRBD2 identical over 10 bases. CDR3 length equals 14 residues. The V segment lost 2 bases and the J segment 9 bases; nucleotides outside the gene matches: 4. In DNA, the CDR3 is TGTGCCAGCAGTTTAACTAGCGGGGTTGGTGAGCAGTTCTTC. Amino acids: CASSLTSGVGEQFF.

With regard to this clonotype: The DNA is omitted, as the CDR3 cannot be located on it reliably, and the CDR3 follows TCRdb's listing. The chain has TRBV2 and TRBJ2-2; TRBD2, the D gene given by the table, was not confirmed from the DNA. Both ends counted, the CDR3 spans 24 residues. CDR1 and CDR2 (germline): SNHLY, FYNNEI. The CDR3 is CASSLARSYEQYFGPGLDGGELFF.

This clonotype was seen at least ten times. CDR3 sequence: CASSPQGTEAFF. The CDR3 DNA reads TGTGCCAGCAGTCCTCAGGGAACTGAAGCTTTCTTT. V and J are TRBV6-2 or TRBV6-3 and TRBJ1-1; D may be TRBD1 (5 bases). Looked up from germline, CDR1 is MNHEY and CDR2 is SVGEGT. CDR3 length: 12 residues. Trimming took off 5 bases at V and 5 bases at J, with 9 bases between the two ends.

This clonotype was detected a few times. The rearrangement links TRBV10-3 to TRBJ1-2; D possibly corresponds to TRBD1 (5 bases). Trimming shortened V by 4 bases and J by 4 bases, and 10 bases separated the two germline ends. Germline V gives CDR1 ENHRY, CDR2 SYGVKD. This CDR3 has 13 residues. The CDR3 sequence is CAISVEGAYGYTF. CDR3 in DNA: TGTGCCATCAGTGTGGAAGGGGCCTATGGCTACACCTTC.

At least ten counts were recorded for this clonotype. The V call is TRBV11-2, the J call TRBJ2-5, with D perhaps matching TRBD1 (6 bases). CDR1 SGHAT and CDR2 FQNNGV come from the germline V gene. Trimming cost V 5 bases and J 4 bases, with 14 bases left between them. This CDR3 comprises 14 residues. The CDR3: CASSADSFLETQYF. The CDR3 nucleotides are TGTGCCAGCAGCGCGGACAGTTTTTTAGAGACCCAGTACTTC.

This clonotype has at least ten counts. The chain links TRBV29-1 to TRBJ2-5; possibly TRBD2 for D (5 bases). Trimming cost V 7 bases and J 1 base, with 13 bases left between them. In germline, CDR1 is SQVTM, CDR2 ANQGSEA. This CDR3 is built from 13 residues. Here the CDR3 reads CSASLATQETQYF. The CDR3, as DNA: TGCAGCGCCTCCCTAGCTACCCAAGAGACCCAGTACTTC.

This sequence joins TRBV6-2 or TRBV6-3 and TRBJ2-4, with TRBD2 matching 12 bases. This CDR3 is built from 16 residues. Germline CDR1 and CDR2: MNHEY and SVGEGT. J lost 1 base, V lost 10 bases, and 8 bases had no gene match. CDR3 sequence reads: CATYGLAGLAKNIQYF. The CDR3 DNA reads TGTGCCACCTATGGACTAGCGGGGCTGGCCAAAAACATTCAGTACTTC.

This clonotype was counted many times. The chain employs TRBV20-1 and TRBJ2-7, with D perhaps TRBD1 (6 bases). V was clipped by 4 bases and J by 5 bases, with 12 bases between them. The V gene's germline CDR1 is DFQATT and CDR2 SNEGSKA (reference sequence). The CDR3 is made up of 12 amino acids. CDR3 amino acids: CSATRGFDEQYF. CDR3 DNA sequence: TGCAGTGCTACCAGGGGATTCGACGAGCAGTACTTC.

As concerns this clonotype: A far larger clone is a single base away, which makes a read error likely. The rearrangement uses TRBV7-9 and TRBJ2-1; no definite D call. V was cut by 2 bases and J by 6 bases, with 2 bases left in between. Germline CDR1 SEHNR, CDR2 FQNEAQ (reference sequence). The CDR3 is made up of 11 amino acids. This chain's CDR3 is CASSLINEQFF. CDR3 nucleotide sequence: TGTGCCAGCAGCTTAATCAATGAGCAGTTCTTC.

There are many counts of this clonotype. This rearrangement joins TRBV7-3 to TRBJ2-1; either TRBD1 or TRBD2 may supply D (5 bases each). Germline CDR1 is SGHTA and CDR2 is FQGTGA. The CDR3 is 19 residues long. Trimming stripped 1 base from V and 7 bases from J, with 26 bases between. Written as DNA, the CDR3 is TGTGCCAGCAGCTTAAGAGGGGCGAATAACCTCAGGTCCCCTAATGAGCAGTTCTTC. It yields the protein CASSLRGANNLRSPNEQFF.

In this sample, this clonotype turned up many times. The genes are TRBV7-2 and TRBJ1-5; D is undetermined. This CDR3 has 13 residues. The V gene lost 0 bases and the J gene lost 0 bases, with 0 bases spanning the gap. Germline CDR1 SGHTA, CDR2 FQGNSA. As DNA, the CDR3 is TGTGCCAGCAGCTTAGCTAGCAATCAGCCCCAGCATTTT. This codes for CASSLASNQPQHF.

This clonotype was found a few times. The chain recombines TRBV20-1 with TRBJ2-7; tentatively, D is TRBD2 (6 bases). V lost 5 bases, J lost 4 bases, and 12 bases lay in between. Germline lookup yields CDR1 DFQATT and CDR2 SNEGSKA (reference sequence). CDR3 length: 12 residues. This chain's CDR3 is CSARGLPYEQYF. CDR3 sequence (DNA): TGCAGTGCTCGGGGACTTCCATACGAGCAGTACTTC.

This clonotype was recorded at least ten times. J is TRBJ2-1 and V is TRBV7-9, with D possibly TRBD1 on 6 matching bases. Germline V gene lookup returns CDR1 SEHNR and CDR2 FQNEAQ (reference sequence). With 1 base removed from V and 9 bases from J, the gap between germline ends came to 13 bases. CDR3 size: 14 residues. CDR3 in DNA: TGTGCCAGCAGCTTAGAAATTGGGGGCGGTGAGCAGTTCTTC. It is translated as CASSLEIGGGEQFF.

The rearrangement links TRBV18 to TRBJ2-1, with D tentatively TRBD2 (6 bases). Germline V gives CDR1 KGHSH, CDR2 LQKENI. Trimming took off 8 bases at V and 9 bases at J, with 20 bases between the two ends. CDR3 length: 14 residues. The CDR3, as DNA: TGTGCCAGCGCACTCGGGCAGGGAGGAAGTGAGCAGTTCTTC. Amino acids: CASALGQGGSEQFF. The complete variable domain, with remaining parts taken from reference TRBV18 and TRBJ2-1, reads NAGVMQNPRHLVRRRGQEARLRCSPMKGHSHVYWYRQLPEEGLKFMVYLQKENIIDESGMPKERFSAEFPKEGPSILRIQQVVRGDSAAYFCASALGQGGSEQFFGPGTRLTVL.

There are many counts of this clonotype. The J gene is TRBJ2-7, the V gene TRBV10-2, with D perhaps TRBD2 (5 bases). V was pared by 6 bases and J by 0 bases, with 18 bases between. The CDR3 consists of 16 residues. Germline V gives CDR1 WSHSY, CDR2 SAAADI. CDR3 amino acids: CASRETEGVGSYEQYF. CDR3 DNA: TGCGCCAGCAGAGAGACCGAGGGCGTGGGCTCCTACGAGCAGTACTTC.

This chain links TRBV29-1 with TRBJ1-1, with D uncertain. V was shortened by 4 bases and J by 5 bases, with 14 bases between the two germline ends. The CDR3 has 13 amino acids. Germline V CDR1 and CDR2: SQVTM, ANQGSEA. As DNA, the CDR3 is TGCAGCGTTGGTGGAATTAGAGGTACTGAAGCTTTCTTT. Its protein product is CSVGGIRGTEAFF.

This clonotype was seen at least ten times. The V gene is TRBV30, the J gene TRBJ2-7; 7 nucleotides agree with TRBD2. The junction had 10 bases not matched to a gene; V was cut back by 0 bases and J by 2 bases. The V gene's germline CDR1 is GTSNPN and CDR2 SVGIG (reference sequence). The CDR3 has 16 residues. CDR3 nucleotide sequence: TGTGCCTGGAGTGTACTTCAGCGGGGACCGACCTACGAGCAGTACTTC. Amino acid sequence: CAWSVLQRGPTYEQYF.

This clonotype showed up many times. The chain uses TRBV2 and TRBJ2-2, with 11 bases aligning to TRBD2. V trimming: 6 bases; J trimming: 6 bases; junction bases outside the gene matches: 6. Looked up from germline, CDR1 is SNHLY and CDR2 is FYNNEI. CDR3 length: 15 amino acids. The CDR3 DNA sequence: TGTGCCAGCAGGCCCCGGACTAGCGGGCCCGGGGAGCTGTTTTTT. Protein sequence: CASRPRTSGPGELFF. The full variable domain, completed using reference TRBV2 and TRBJ2-2, is EPEVTQTPSHQVTQMGQEVILRCVPISNHLYFYWYRQILGQKVEFLVSFYNNEISEKSEIFDDQFSVERPDGSNFTLKIRSTKLEDSAMYFCASRPRTSGPGELFFGEGSRLTVL.

This clonotype showed up many times. The chain recombines TRBV11-2 with TRBJ1-2; 8 nucleotides match TRBD1. The V and J ends lost 5 bases and 4 bases, in that order; junction bases with no gene match: 6. CDR3 length: 14 amino acids. CDR1 SGHAT and CDR2 FQNNGV come from the germline V gene. In DNA, the CDR3 is TGTGCCAGCAGCCTAAAGACAGGGGCCTATGGCTACACCTTC. Protein: CASSLKTGAYGYTF.

As for this clonotype: This may arise from a read error, as a much more abundant clone is one base away. The V gene is TRBV10-2, the J gene TRBJ2-7, with D uncertain. V lost 4 bases, J lost 2 bases, and 12 bases lay in between. The germline gives CDR1 WSHSY, CDR2 SAAADI. The CDR3 totals 14 residues. DNA of the CDR3: TGCGCCAGCAGTGGAGGAACGCTAGCCTACGAGCAGTACTTC. It encodes CASSGGTLAYEQYF.